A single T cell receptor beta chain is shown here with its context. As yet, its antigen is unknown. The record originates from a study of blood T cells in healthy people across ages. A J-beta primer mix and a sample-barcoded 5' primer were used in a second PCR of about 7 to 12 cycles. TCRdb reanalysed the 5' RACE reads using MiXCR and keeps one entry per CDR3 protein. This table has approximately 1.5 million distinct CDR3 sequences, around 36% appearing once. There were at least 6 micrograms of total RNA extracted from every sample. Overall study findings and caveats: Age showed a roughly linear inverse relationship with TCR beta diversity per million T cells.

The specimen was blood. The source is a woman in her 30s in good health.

This chain's CDR3 is CASSVRQGAEETQYF. The CDR3 DNA is TGTGCCAGTAGTGTAAGACAGGGGGCGGAAGAGACCCAGTACTTC. The genes are TRBV19 and TRBJ2-5; 10 bases are a match to TRBD1. CDR3 length equals 15 residues. The V segment lost 5 bases and the J segment 3 bases; nucleotides outside the gene matches: 6. Germline CDR1 reads LNHDA; CDR2 reads SQIVND (reference sequence).